Listed below are T cell receptor beta chains from one sample, sequenced in a study of blood T cell repertoires in COVID-19. The protocol was immunoSEQ multiplex PCR, while the TCRdb copy is restricted to in-frame clones and leaves out a portion. The table has approximately 500,000 clones, 85% to 90% seen once. Sequences were obtained from peripheral blood. These receptor sequences come from a woman between 45 and 65 years old with COVID-19, enrolled during active disease. Both conserved end residues are part of each CDR3. D genes are given only for firm matches. Size is omitted from some rows. Given values are once, few, many or a class for expanded clones.

-	TRBV6-5	-	TRBJ2-3	CASSRRADTQYF	TGTGCCAGCAGTCGGAGGGCGGATACGCAGTATTTT
-	TRBV11-2	-	TRBJ1-3	CASSFGWESTIYF	TGTGCCAGCAGCTTTGGGTGGGAGAGCACCATATATTTT
-	TRBV5-1	TRBD2	TRBJ2-3	CASSFRLAGTTDTQYF	TGCGCCAGCAGCTTTCGCCTAGCGGGAACCACAGATACGCAGTATTTT
-	TRBV4-1	TRBD1	TRBJ1-3	CASSQEPGQGKNTIYF	TGCGCCAGCAGCCAAGAACCCGGACAGGGGAAAAACACCATATATTTT
-	TRBV28	-	TRBJ1-2	CASSLGRTGLSGYTF	TGTGCCAGCAGTTTGGGCCGAACAGGGCTAAGTGGCTACACCTTC
-	TRBV7-9	-	TRBJ1-1	CASSPSRGTEAFF	TGTGCCAGCAGCCCCTCAAGAGGAACTGAAGCTTTCTTT
-	TRBV2	-	TRBJ2-1	CASSDQDFNEQFF	TGTGCCAGCAGTGACCAAGACTTCAATGAGCAGTTCTTC
few	TRBV7-2	TRBD1	TRBJ1-5	CASSLRGQANQPQHF	TGTGCCAGCAGCTTAAGAGGACAGGCCAATCAGCCCCAGCATTTT
-	TRBV12-3/TRBV12-4	-	TRBJ1-1	CASSFFRSSEAFF	TGTGCCAGCAGTTTTTTCCGGTCATCTGAAGCTTTCTTT
-	TRBV2	TRBD1	TRBJ1-1	CASTRDRNTEAFF	TGTGCCAGCACCCGGGACAGGAACACTGAAGCTTTCTTT
-	TRBV20-1	-	TRBJ2-1	CSASKWGDATVNEQFF	TGCAGTGCTAGTAAATGGGGGGACGCCACAGTTAATGAGCAGTTCTTC
-	TRBV30	-	TRBJ1-1	CAWTPGTLEAFF	TGTGCCTGGACTCCCGGGACTCTAGAAGCTTTCTTT
-	TRBV27	-	TRBJ1-1	CASLTRRGANTEAFF	TGTGCCAGCCTAACCCGACGGGGGGCGAACACTGAAGCTTTCTTT
-	TRBV2	TRBD2	TRBJ2-1	CATGGLAGNEQFF	TGTGCCACCGGAGGACTAGCGGGTAATGAGCAGTTCTTC
-	TRBV5-1	TRBD2	TRBJ2-1	CASSLGLAGALYNEQFF	TGCGCCAGCAGCTTAGGACTAGCGGGGGCCCTTTACAATGAGCAGTTCTTC
-	TRBV9	-	TRBJ2-5	CASSVSMGHQETQYF	TGTGCCAGCAGCGTCTCCATGGGCCATCAAGAGACCCAGTACTTC
-	TRBV30	-	TRBJ2-2	CASPKNTGELFF	TGTGCCTCCCCTAAGAACACCGGGGAGCTGTTTTTT
-	TRBV28	TRBD1	TRBJ1-1	CASSSGQGPEAFF	TGTGCCAGCAGTTCCGGACAGGGCCCTGAAGCTTTCTTT
few	TRBV19	TRBD1	TRBJ1-5	CASSPPGGQGGQPQHF	TGTGCCAGTAGTCCACCCGGGGGACAGGGGGGTCAGCCCCAGCATTTT
-	TRBV7-9	TRBD2	TRBJ2-7	CASTSGGALEQYF	TGTGCCAGCACGAGCGGGGGGGCCCTCGAGCAGTACTTC
-	TRBV30	-	TRBJ1-1	CAWSVHWEAFF	TGTGCCTGGAGTGTACATTGGGAAGCTTTCTTT
-	TRBV13	-	TRBJ2-5	CASSLGQGRETQYF	TGTGCCAGCAGCTTAGGACAGGGGAGGGAGACCCAGTACTTC
-	TRBV11-2	TRBD1	TRBJ1-1	CASSPVTGESEAFF	TGTGCCAGCAGCCCCGTCACAGGGGAATCTGAAGCTTTCTTT
-	TRBV28	TRBD1	TRBJ1-2	CASSPQGATSDGYTF	TGTGCCAGCAGTCCCCAGGGGGCAACTAGCGATGGCTACACCTTC
-	TRBV6-5	-	TRBJ2-5	CASLRGVGETQYF	TGTGCCAGCCTCAGGGGAGTAGGAGAGACCCAGTACTTC
-	TRBV2	-	TRBJ1-6	CASSDAESNSPLHF	TGTGCCAGCAGTGACGCAGAATCAAATTCACCCCTCCACTTT
once	TRBV6-5	-	TRBJ1-2	CASSWGRGDGYTF	TGTGCCAGCAGTTGGGGGAGGGGTGATGGCTACACCTTC
few	TRBV7-9	TRBD1	TRBJ1-1	CASSFRTGRTEAFF	TGTGCCAGCAGCTTTAGGACAGGGAGGACTGAAGCTTTCTTT
-	TRBV11-2	-	TRBJ2-7	CASSPRLVDEQYF	TGTGCCAGCAGCCCCCGATTAGTCGACGAGCAGTACTTC
-	TRBV27	-	TRBJ2-1	CASSFTWDPRRGNEQFF	TGTGCCAGCAGTTTTACCTGGGACCCCCGGAGGGGCAATGAGCAGTTCTTC
-	TRBV4-2	-	TRBJ1-1	CASSQTLEGNTEAFF	TGTGCCAGCAGCCAAACTCTCGAGGGGAACACTGAAGCTTTCTTT
-	TRBV2	-	TRBJ1-1	CASIQDQAFF	TGTGCCAGCATTCAGGATCAAGCTTTCTTT
-	TRBV11-2	TRBD2	TRBJ2-1	CASSLISGGAYNEQFF	TGTGCCAGCAGCTTAATAAGCGGGGGGGCCTACAATGAGCAGTTCTTC
-	TRBV29-1	TRBD2	TRBJ2-3	CSVEDSLAGGTDTQYF	TGCAGCGTTGAAGATAGCCTAGCGGGGGGCACAGATACGCAGTATTTT
-	TRBV2	TRBD1	TRBJ1-2	CASSEIGLGQGVSGYTF	TGTGCCAGCAGTGAAATCGGGTTGGGACAGGGGGTCAGTGGCTACACCTTC
-	TRBV6-5	-	TRBJ1-6	CAIGRDRYRSPLHF	TGTGCCATCGGGCGGGACCGATATAGATCACCCCTCCACTTT
-	TRBV10-3	TRBD2	TRBJ2-2	CAISESPGLAVNTGELFF	TGTGCCATCAGTGAGTCGCCTGGACTAGCGGTGAACACCGGGGAGCTGTTTTTT
few	TRBV7-9	TRBD1	TRBJ1-1	CASSSRQGYEAFF	TGTGCCAGCAGCTCGCGACAGGGTTATGAAGCTTTCTTT
-	TRBV6-6	TRBD2	TRBJ2-7	CASTNGRVTSLEQYF	TGTGCCAGCACCAACGGGAGGGTAACTTCTCTCGAGCAGTACTTC
-	TRBV30	TRBD2	TRBJ2-7	CAWSVLAEDEQYF	TGTGCCTGGAGTGTGCTAGCGGAAGACGAGCAGTACTTC
-	TRBV7-9	-	TRBJ2-3	CASSPMDSLKWHF	TGTGCCAGCAGCCCAATGGACAGCCTCAAGTGGCATTTT
-	TRBV19	-	TRBJ2-2	CASSKATKFLVTDANTGELFF	TGTGCCAGTAGTAAAGCAACTAAATTTCTCGTGACAGATGCGAACACCGGGGAGCTGTTTTTT
-	TRBV5-4	-	TRBJ2-5	CASSLAGGQETQYF	TGTGCCAGCAGCTTGGCAGGGGGGCAAGAGACCCAGTACTTC
-	TRBV2	-	TRBJ2-7	CASSHRAYEQYF	TGTGCCAGCAGTCACAGAGCCTACGAGCAGTACTTC
-	TRBV6-5	-	TRBJ1-2	CASSYGFRQDYGYTF	TGTGCCAGCAGTTACGGCTTTAGACAGGACTATGGCTACACCTTC
once	TRBV5-1	-	TRBJ2-7	CASSLAEDGTQIYYEQYF	TGCGCCAGCAGCTTGGCCGAGGACGGGACACAGATTTACTACGAGCAGTACTTC
-	TRBV7-2	-	TRBJ2-2	CASSLGGGGDARELFF	TGTGCCAGCAGCTTAGGCGGAGGTGGCGACGCCCGGGAGCTGTTTTTT